In its sample, the clone carrying this T cell receptor beta chain was seen many times. Germline loops: CDR1 SNHLY, CDR2 FYNNEI. The CDR3 has 16 amino acids. Trimming cost V 1 base and J 3 bases, with 13 bases left between them. cDNA was made from around 0.45 ug RNA using alpha and beta constant primers. Using multiplexing indices, alpha and beta chain libraries were generated apart by chain-specific third strand synthesis. TCRdb independently ran MiXCR on the 5' RACE reads; one entry per CDR3 protein. Among some 25,000 distinct CDR3 sequences, roughly 8.7% were seen once, and the ten largest hold 3% to 4.5%. The repertoire came from unfractionated whole blood and reflected all unsorted peripheral T cells. These data come from a study of HIV-infected patients and healthy controls.

The chain carries TRBV2 and TRBJ1-5; D call uncertain. The sequenced material came from blood. This clonotype was obtained from an adult in good health. In DNA form, the CDR3 reads TGTGCCAGCAGTGAAGGGAGCAACAACTTCAATCAGCCCCAGCATTTT. Translation: CASSEGSNNFNQPQHF.